A selection of T cell receptor beta chains follows, all from one sample in a study of T cells in Graves' hyperthyroidism and ophthalmopathy. Via MiXCR, TCRdb re-called the multiplex PCR reads, giving one row per CDR3 protein. The data show approximately 740,000 distinct CDR3 sequences, 13% to 15% seen once. The specimen sequenced was blood. These receptors originate from a woman aged 18 to 35 with Graves' hyperthyroidism. The CDR3 runs from the conserved cysteine through the conserved F or W.

>TRBV11-2|TRBJ2-3
CASSLDPGRGTDTQYF
>TRBV24-1|TRBJ2-1
CATSDAPGQGSLGEQFF
>TRBV10-3|TRBJ2-2
CAINSLDTGELFF
>TRBV6-2/TRBV6-3|TRBJ1-5
CASSYSASNQPQHF
>TRBV5-1|TRBJ1-2
CASSLAGGNGGYTF
>TRBV19|TRBJ2-3
CATQSPLVGGRLHPQYF
>TRBV27|TRBJ1-5
CASSTYRGNQPQHF
>TRBV3-1|TRBJ2-7
CASRHMSAGGPGEQYF
>TRBV7-2|TRBJ2-7
CASSQTGLPYEQYF
>TRBV30|TRBJ2-2
CAWTYYTGELFF
>TRBV6-2/TRBV6-3|TRBJ2-1
CASSYIGGRNNEQFF
>TRBV14|TRBJ2-7
CASSQGIGTSGGEQYF
>TRBV7-9|TRBJ2-5
CASSSIRQLETQYF
>TRBV7-2|TRBJ2-7
CASSLEAGYEQYF
>TRBV18|TRBJ2-3
CASSPIRSMGETTQYF
>TRBV27|TRBJ1-1
CASSLIGTGNTEAFF
>TRBV27|TRBJ1-5
CASTDLSRSNQPQHF
>TRBV7-9|TRBJ2-3
CASSHRDSPRGDTQYF
>TRBV27|TRBJ2-4
CASSLSLGNIQYF
>TRBV20-1|TRBJ2-7
CSARAGTSGRSEQYF
>TRBV5-5|TRBJ2-5
CASSSTGVRGTQYF
>TRBV6-1|TRBJ2-7
CAASGTYEQYF
>TRBV28|TRBJ1-6
CASSQAGGLTPLHF
>TRBV11-2|TRBJ2-3
CASSHEPSGRSTQYF
>TRBV24-1|TRBJ2-3
CATSDFSGRARDTQYF
>TRBV10-3|TRBJ2-3
CAISERAQDTQYF
>TRBV5-1|TRBJ2-3
CASSLANGAGVADTQYF
>TRBV7-9|TRBJ2-7
CASRGRTGAEQYF
>TRBV13|TRBJ1-1
CASSFDRDLEAFF
>TRBV30|TRBJ1-1
CAWTEIHNTEAFF
>TRBV12-3/TRBV12-4|TRBJ2-5
CASGRGSNYQETQYF
>TRBV20-1|TRBJ1-1
CSARIGTEAFF
>TRBV30|TRBJ2-3
CAWSARGQWQYF
>TRBV7-9|TRBJ2-1
CASSLGALKISYNEQFF
>TRBV2|TRBJ1-4
CASSGTTTNEKLFF
>TRBV7-9|TRBJ2-1
CASSASAAPYNEQFF
>TRBV30|TRBJ1-4
CAWRRTDNEKLFF
>TRBV3-1|TRBJ2-3
CASSHGRKGLNTDTQYF
>TRBV29-1|TRBJ2-7
CSVLDFYEQYF
>TRBV12-3/TRBV12-4|TRBJ1-2
CASSYGQGLDYGYTF
>TRBV19|TRBJ1-5
CASSRDRGQEQPQHF
>TRBV5-6|TRBJ2-7
CASSWGTSGIYEQYF
>TRBV6-1|TRBJ2-1
CASSILAGGLGEQFF
>TRBV20-1|TRBJ2-7
CSASITSGGYEQYF
>TRBV18|TRBJ2-1
CASSRGTSGSNEQFF
>TRBV7-9|TRBJ1-1
CASSFTAGQGYTEAFF
>TRBV28|TRBJ1-1
CASSLPDLQEAFF
>TRBV19|TRBJ1-1
CASSIEDTNTEAFF